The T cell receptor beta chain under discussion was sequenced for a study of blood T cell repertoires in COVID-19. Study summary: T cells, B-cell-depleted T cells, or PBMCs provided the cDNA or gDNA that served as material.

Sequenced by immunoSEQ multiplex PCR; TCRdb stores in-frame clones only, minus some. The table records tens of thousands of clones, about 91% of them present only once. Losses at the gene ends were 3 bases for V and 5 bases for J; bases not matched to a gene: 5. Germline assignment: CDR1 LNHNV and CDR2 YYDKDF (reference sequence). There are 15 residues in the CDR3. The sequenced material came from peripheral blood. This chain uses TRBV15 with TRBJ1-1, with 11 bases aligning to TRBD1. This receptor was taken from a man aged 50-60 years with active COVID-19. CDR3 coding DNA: TGTGCCACCAGCAGCGGGGACAGGGGGGCGACTGAAGCTTTCTTT. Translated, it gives CATSSGDRGATEAFF.